The 11 T cell receptor beta chains below were found in one sample sequenced in a study of T-cell reconstitution after alpha-beta-depleted transplantation in children. Unique molecular identifiers featured in how the TCRbeta library was prepared. TCRdb called the PCR reads again in MiXCR, with one record for every CDR3 protein. The sample comprises about 230,000 distinct CDR3 sequences, approximately 9.8% of which are singletons, and roughly 5.1% rests with the top ten. The source was PBMCs from the stem cell graft donor, collected from the stem cell graft. These receptors came from a human donor who donated a stem cell graft to a child with SCID.

This clonotype occurred many times. This rearrangement joins TRBV20-1 to TRBJ2-7, with 9 bases fitting TRBD1. Germline V gene data show CDR1 as DFQATT and CDR2 as SNEGSKA (reference sequence). Unmatched junction bases numbered 5, after V lost 4 bases and J lost 4 bases. The CDR3 runs to 13 residues. CDR3 in DNA: TGCAGTGCTATGGGCGGACAGGGGTACGAGCAGTACTTC. Amino acids: CSAMGGQGYEQYF.

This clonotype has ten or more counts. V is TRBV5-1 and J is TRBJ2-3, with D maybe TRBD1 (5 bases). Germline assignment: CDR1 SGHRS and CDR2 YFSETQ. The CDR3 runs to 15 residues. Between the trimmed V and J ends, which lost 0 bases and 4 bases, there was a span of 12 bases. Written as DNA, the CDR3 is TGCGCCAGCAGCTTGGGTCGGGCAGGGTCAGATACGCAGTATTTT. Translating it yields CASSLGRAGSDTQYF.

This clonotype was counted at least ten times. The chain recombines TRBV7-8 with TRBJ2-1; TRBD2 matches 7 bases. V lost 2 bases and J lost 4; bases outside the gene matches: 8. Per germline, CDR1 SGHVS and CDR2 FQNEAQ. The CDR3 has 16 amino acids. The chain's CDR3 is CASSLQGGRGYNEQFF. The CDR3 DNA is TGTGCCAGCAGCTTACAGGGAGGGCGGGGGTACAATGAGCAGTTCTTC.

This clonotype was counted ten times or more. The CDR3 DNA reads as TGTGCCAGTAGTTTCTTACCTACAGATACGCAGTATTTT. This codes for CASSFLPTDTQYF. This rearrangement joins TRBV19 to TRBJ2-3; no definite D call. The ends were cut back, 5 bases at V and 3 bases at J, with 9 bases in the middle. CDR1 and CDR2 from the germline V gene are LNHDA and SQIVND (reference sequence). The CDR3 is made up of 13 amino acids.

This clonotype has a count of ten or more. V usage is TRBV20-1 and J usage is TRBJ2-3; 10 bases fit TRBD2. This CDR3 has 16 residues. The trim removed 3 bases at V and 4 bases at J, leaving 10 bases unmatched. CDR1 is DFQATT, CDR2 SNEGSKA, per germline (reference sequence). DNA of the CDR3: TGCAGTGCTAGCCCACTAGCGGGGCGACGCCCAGATACGCAGTATTTT. Protein sequence: CSASPLAGRRPDTQYF.

This clonotype came up many times. V and J are TRBV10-3 and TRBJ1-1, with D tentatively TRBD1 (5 bases). Germline CDR1 reads ENHRY; CDR2 reads SYGVKD. The CDR3 has 13 residues. Trimming took off 4 bases at V and 1 base at J, with 7 bases between the two ends. The CDR3 DNA is TGTGCCATCAGTGTGGGGGAGAACACTGAAGCTTTCTTT. Encoded protein: CAISVGENTEAFF.

This clonotype has a count of ten or more. The CDR3 sequence is CSARDLRQGPQETQYF. The CDR3 bases are TGCAGTGCTAGAGATCTACGCCAGGGGCCCCAAGAGACCCAGTACTTC. This chain joins TRBV20-1 and TRBJ2-5; possible D gene TRBD1, 6 bases. The CDR3 contains 16 residues. V lost 0 bases and J 1 base, leaving 15 bases between the germline ends. CDR1 is DFQATT and CDR2 is SNEGSKA in the germline V gene (reference sequence).

This clonotype was observed at least ten times. This chain links TRBV5-1 with TRBJ1-1; D is unclear. The CDR3 is 14 residues long. CDR1 and CDR2 (germline): SGHRS, YFSETQ. The ends were cut back, 1 base at V and 3 bases at J, with 10 bases in the middle. CDR3 DNA sequence: TGCGCCAGCAGCTTGAAAAGGGCGGACACTGAAGCTTTCTTT. As protein: CASSLKRADTEAFF.

This clonotype was counted ten times or more. This chain links TRBV18 with TRBJ1-2; D gene unclear. Trimming left V 2 bases short and J 4 bases short, with 20 bases between. In germline, CDR1 is KGHSH, CDR2 LQKENI. This CDR3 contains 17 residues. The CDR3 nucleotides are TGTGCCAGCTCACCAGCTATATTTGGACGGGAGGGCTATGGCTACACCTTC. Protein: CASSPAIFGREGYGYTF.

This clonotype occurred many times. This sequence joins TRBV12-3 or TRBV12-4 and TRBJ2-2; D is perhaps TRBD1 (5 bases). Deletions cut 7 bases from V and 4 bases from J, with 22 bases between. The CDR3 sequence is 17 residues long. CDR3 in amino acids: CASTLGDSPSTTGELFF. CDR3 in DNA: TGTGCCAGCACCCTAGGGGATAGCCCTTCAACCACCGGGGAGCTGTTTTTT.

The chain links TRBV10-3 to TRBJ2-7; D is uncertain. The V gene lost 3 bases and the J gene lost 4 bases, with 10 bases spanning the gap. The germline V gene encodes CDR1 ENHRY and CDR2 SYGVKD. CDR3 length equals 13 residues. The CDR3 here is CAISERQTYEQYF. The CDR3 DNA is TGTGCCATCAGTGAACGGCAGACTTACGAGCAGTACTTC.